These 27 T cell receptor beta chains came from one sample sequenced in a study of beta chain features in type 1 diabetes. What was sequenced were expressed TCRB transcripts, since all of the isolated RNA had been reverse transcribed. Clones were sequenced by immunoSEQ multiplex PCR, and TCRdb holds only the in-frame ones, with some missing. The repertoire consists of 150,000 or so clones, with around 10% occurring once and the leading ten covering roughly 1.9%. Sequencing input: central memory CD4+ T cells from blood. These receptors came from a man aged 18 to 35 in good health.

This chain connects TRBV7-8 to TRBJ2-6, with D uncertain. The CDR3 consists of 16 residues. Germline V gives CDR1 SGHVS, CDR2 FQNEAQ. Trimming removed 5 bases at V and 2 bases at J, with 13 bases between. CDR3 sequence reads: CASSAVSKPGANVLTF. CDR3 nucleotides: TGTGCCAGCAGCGCAGTTTCGAAGCCTGGGGCCAACGTCCTGACTTTC.

This clone was picked up a small number of times. This chain joins TRBV28 and TRBJ1-1; D is unresolved. V was cut by 8 bases and J by 8 bases, with 15 bases left in between. The CDR3 spans 12 residues. Germline CDR1 MDHEN, CDR2 SYDVKM. The CDR3 protein is CASWTSLGEAFF. Here the CDR3 DNA reads TGTGCCAGCTGGACGTCGCTCGGAGAAGCTTTCTTT.

Only a few counts were recorded for this clone. This chain's CDR3 is CASSARGRDNQPQHF. The DNA of the CDR3 is TGTGCCAGCAGTGCCCGCGGGAGGGACAATCAGCCCCAGCATTTT. The V gene is TRBV6-6, the J gene TRBJ1-5; D not resolved. Trimming removed 5 bases at V and 3 bases at J, with 14 bases between. Germline V CDR1 and CDR2: MNHNY, SVGAGI (reference sequence). The CDR3 is made up of 15 amino acids.

There are a few counts of this clone. The CDR3 region has the DNA TGTGCCAGCAGTGGGACAGGGGGCAGCTATGGCTACACCTTC. This gives the protein CASSGTGGSYGYTF. The chain employs TRBV6-1 and TRBJ1-2; 11 bases map to TRBD1. V lost 4 bases to trimming and J lost 4 bases; unmatched junction nucleotides: 2. The length of the CDR3 is 14 residues. Looked up from germline, CDR1 is MNHNS and CDR2 is SASEGT.

This clone was seen a few times. The chain combines TRBV14 with TRBJ2-4; 7 bases match TRBD1. J lost 0 bases, V lost 4 bases, and 3 bases had no gene match. The germline gives CDR1 SGHDN, CDR2 FVKESK. This CDR3 spans 15 amino acids. The DNA of the CDR3 is TGTGCCAGCAGCCCCGGGACAGTAGCCAAAAACATTCAGTACTTC. Encoded protein: CASSPGTVAKNIQYF.

The J gene is TRBJ2-6, the V gene TRBV27; unclear D gene. Germline-derived CDR1 and CDR2 are MNHEY and SMNVEV (reference sequence). The CDR3 spans 12 residues. V was trimmed by 5 bases and J by 10 bases, leaving 9 bases between them. The CDR3 nucleotides read TGTGCCAGCAGTCCAAACACAAACGTCCTGACTTTC. It yields the protein CASSPNTNVLTF.

This clone was found a few times. The rearrangement joins TRBV14 to TRBJ2-5; D is unresolved. Germline values: CDR1 SGHDN, CDR2 FVKESK. The CDR3 covers 12 residues. Trimming cost V 7 bases and J 0 bases, with 6 bases left between them. The CDR3 coding sequence is TGTGCCAGCAATAACTACCAAGAGACCCAGTACTTC. Translated, it gives CASNNYQETQYF.

This clone showed up just a few times. The chain is built from TRBV19 and TRBJ2-3; D ambiguous. Germline loops: CDR1 LNHDA, CDR2 SQIVND (reference sequence). Trimming pared 2 bases from V and 6 bases from J, leaving 9 bases between. The CDR3 is 13 amino acids. The CDR3 nucleotides read TGTGCCAGTAGTATATCCCGGGCGGATACGCAGTATTTT. It yields the protein CASSISRADTQYF. The complete variable domain, with remaining parts taken from reference TRBV19 and TRBJ2-3, reads DGGITQSPKYLFRKEGQNVTLSCEQNLNHDAMYWYRQDPGQGLRLIYYSQIVNDFQKGDIAEGYSVSREKKESFPLTVTSAQKNPTAFYLCASSISRADTQYFGPGTRLTVL.

The sample holds a few counts of this clone. The same CDR3 arises from other DNA sequences in this sample as well. The CDR3, as DNA: TGTGCCAGCAGCTTAGGCCCCACAGATACGCAGTATTTT. As protein: CASSLGPTDTQYF. The genes are TRBV7-2 and TRBJ2-3; D is unclear. Trimming took off 1 base at V and 2 bases at J, with 4 bases between the two ends. The CDR3 runs 13 residues. CDR1 is SGHTA and CDR2 is FQGNSA in the germline V gene.

This clone was seen a handful of times. V usage is TRBV19 and J usage is TRBJ2-3, with no clear D. V was cut by 6 bases and J by 0 bases, with 10 bases left in between. This CDR3 has 14 amino acids. CDR1 is LNHDA and CDR2 is SQIVND in the germline V gene (reference sequence). The CDR3 sequence: CASRDALSTDTQYF. In DNA form, the CDR3 reads TGTGCCAGTAGGGACGCGCTTAGCACAGATACGCAGTATTTT. Using reference TRBV19 and TRBJ2-3 for the parts outside the CDR3, the full variable domain is DGGITQSPKYLFRKEGQNVTLSCEQNLNHDAMYWYRQDPGQGLRLIYYSQIVNDFQKGDIAEGYSVSREKKESFPLTVTSAQKNPTAFYLCASRDALSTDTQYFGPGTRLTVL.

This clone was seen a few times. The chain employs TRBV29-1 and TRBJ2-5; D could derive from TRBD1 or TRBD2 (6 bases each). CDR1 is SQVTM and CDR2 is ANQGSEA in the germline V gene. Trimming stripped 2 bases from V and 1 base from J, with 14 bases between. This CDR3 has 15 amino acids. The CDR3 coding sequence is TGCAGCGTTGAAAGGGGGGCAACGGTCCAAGAGACCCAGTACTTC. Its translation: CSVERGATVQETQYF.

V gene TRBV28 combines with J gene TRBJ1-2; D unresolved. CDR3 length: 11 residues. Germline CDR1 MDHEN, CDR2 SYDVKM. Trimming removed 8 bases at V and 6 bases at J, with 10 bases between. CDR3 protein: CASAQRDGYTF. The CDR3 DNA reads as TGTGCCAGCGCCCAGAGGGATGGCTACACCTTC.

As for this clone: Other DNA sequences in this specimen translate into the identical CDR3. This CDR3 is CSVGQGADQPQHF. The CDR3 DNA sequence: TGCAGCGTTGGACAGGGGGCAGATCAGCCCCAGCATTTT. This chain connects TRBV29-1 to TRBJ1-5, with 10 bases that match TRBD1. This CDR3 spans 13 amino acids. Trimming took 4 bases from V and 5 from J; bases not matched to a gene: 2. Germline V gene sequence: CDR1 SQVTM, CDR2 ANQGSEA. The entire variable domain, with the rest obtained from reference TRBV29-1 and TRBJ1-5, is as follows: SAVISQKPSRDICQRGTSLTIQCQVDSQVTMMFWYRQQPGQSLTLIATANQGSEATYESGFVIDKFPISRPNLTFSTLTVSNMSPEDSSIYLCSVGQGADQPQHFGDGTRLSIL.

The sample holds a few counts of this clone. This chain joins TRBV4-3 and TRBJ2-6; D unresolved. V lost 4 bases and J 0 bases, leaving 10 bases between the germline ends. The CDR3 is made up of 16 amino acids. Germline lookup yields CDR1 LGHNA and CDR2 YSLEER. The CDR3 nucleotides are TGCGCCAGCAGCCGGAGCCAGGCCTCTGGGGCCAACGTCCTGACTTTC. Amino acids: CASSRSQASGANVLTF.

This chain uses TRBV2 with TRBJ2-5; D unclear. Germline CDR1 reads SNHLY; CDR2 reads FYNNEI. The V end lost 0 bases, the J end lost 11 bases, and 13 bases lay between the germline ends. This CDR3 is built from 13 residues. DNA for the CDR3: TGTGCCAGCAGTGAAGCTGGGATTATGAAGCAGTACTTC. As protein: CASSEAGIMKQYF. The full variable domain, completed using reference TRBV2 and TRBJ2-5, is EPEVTQTPSHQVTQMGQEVILRCVPISNHLYFYWYRQILGQKVEFLVSFYNNEISEKSEIFDDQFSVERPDGSNFTLKIRSTKLEDSAMYFCASSEAGIMKQYFGPGTRLLVL.

The chain carries TRBV5-4 and TRBJ2-7; 11 bases match TRBD2. Per germline, CDR1 SGHNT and CDR2 YYREEE (reference sequence). The CDR3 consists of 15 residues. V lost 4 bases, J lost 6 bases, and 9 bases stayed unmatched. CDR3 DNA: TGTGCCAGCAGCACAATAGCGGGGGGGAATAGCGAGCAGTACTTC. Its translation: CASSTIAGGNSEQYF.

The gene calls are TRBV7-2 and TRBJ2-1; TRBD2 matches 10 bases. CDR3 size: 16 residues. J gave up 0 bases and V 8 bases, and 7 bases lay outside the gene matches. Per germline, CDR1 SGHTA and CDR2 FQGNSA. The DNA for the CDR3 is TGTGCCAGCGTAAGCGGGAGGGACTACTCCTACAATGAGCAGTTCTTC. This codes for CASVSGRDYSYNEQFF.

This clone was seen more than once but under ten times. The junction differs from germline at one of its ends, possibly a read error. The chain joins TRBV4-3 to TRBJ1-6; D unclear. The CDR3 totals 15 residues. CDR1 and CDR2 (germline): LGHNA, YSLEER. This CDR3 reads CASSQEYSHNSPLHF. DNA of the CDR3: TGCGCCAGCAGCCAAGAGTACTCCCATAATTCACCCCTCCACTTT.

The chain joins TRBV27 to TRBJ1-1; 7 positions agree with TRBD1. V gave up 5 bases and J gave up 0 bases; unmatched junction bases: 12. CDR3 size: 17 residues. Per germline, CDR1 MNHEY and CDR2 SMNVEV (reference sequence). The CDR3: CASSPRQGGRMNTEAFF. CDR3 sequence (DNA): TGTGCCAGCAGTCCTCGACAGGGTGGTAGGATGAACACTGAAGCTTTCTTT.

In its sample, this clone was seen a few times. The chain joins TRBV14 to TRBJ2-7, with D perhaps matching TRBD2 (6 bases). Trimming stripped 10 bases from V and 4 bases from J, with 20 bases between. The CDR3 consists of 14 residues. Germline V lookup: CDR1 SGHDN, CDR2 FVKESK. The CDR3 DNA reads TGTGCCACCCGCCTCGGGGGACGTCCTTACGAGCAGTACTTC. Amino acids: CATRLGGRPYEQYF.

Many counts were recorded for this clone. The rearrangement links TRBV4-1 to TRBJ2-5, with D tentatively TRBD2 (6 bases). Germline CDR1 is MGHRA and CDR2 is YSYEKL. Trimming stripped 1 base from V and 2 bases from J, with 11 bases between. The CDR3 length is 15 residues. The CDR3 DNA sequence: TGCGCCAGCAGCCAAGGCCTAGCGACACAAGAGACCCAGTACTTC. Amino acid sequence: CASSQGLATQETQYF.

For this clone: Other DNA sequences in the same sample also yield this CDR3. The chain carries TRBV29-1 and TRBJ2-2, with D perhaps assigned TRBD1 or TRBD2 (7 bases each). The CDR3 contains 16 residues. The germline V and J ends were trimmed by 2 bases and 4 bases, with 17 bases remaining between them. Looked up from germline, CDR1 is SQVTM and CDR2 is ANQGSEA. CDR3 amino acids: CSVESGPGGGTGELFF. The CDR3 nucleotides read TGCAGCGTTGAAAGCGGGCCAGGGGGGGGCACCGGGGAGCTGTTTTTT.

This clone was counted only a few times. The gene calls are TRBV5-1 and TRBJ2-1, with D unresolved. The CDR3 has 14 amino acids. Trimming stripped 2 bases from V and 5 bases from J, with 11 bases between. CDR1 is SGHRS, CDR2 YFSETQ, per germline. CDR3 sequence (DNA): TGCGCCAGCAGCTTAAGGACCCGAGACAATGAGCAGTTCTTC. Translated, it gives CASSLRTRDNEQFF. The whole variable domain, filled in from reference TRBV5-1 and TRBJ2-1, reads KAGVTQTPRYLIKTRGQQVTLSCSPISGHRSVSWYQQTPGQGLQFLFEYFSETQRNKGNFPGRFSGRQFSNSRSEMNVSTLELGDSALYLCASSLRTRDNEQFFGPGTRLTVL.

This clone was detected only a few times. The rearrangement uses TRBV25-1 and TRBJ2-5, with 10 bases lining up with TRBD1. Germline trimming cut 3 bases from V and 3 bases from J; bases unmatched to any gene: 7. This CDR3 region has 16 residues. Germline loops: CDR1 MGHDK, CDR2 SYGVNS. CDR3 loop: CASSDLPGQGKETQYF. In DNA, the CDR3 is TGTGCCAGCAGTGACCTTCCGGGACAGGGGAAAGAGACCCAGTACTTC.

The rearrangement links TRBV29-1 to TRBJ1-2, with 8 bases fitting TRBD1. The CDR3 extends over 11 amino acids. V dropped 3 bases and J dropped 8; count of bases not matched to a gene: 2. Germline CDR1 is SQVTM and CDR2 is ANQGSEA. CDR3 amino acids: CSVDQGAGYTF. For the CDR3, the DNA is TGCAGCGTTGATCAGGGGGCCGGCTACACCTTC.

This clone was observed many times. The chain recombines TRBV15 with TRBJ1-1; D might be TRBD1 (6 bases). Trimming left V 8 bases short and J 2 bases short, with 12 bases between. CDR3 size: 13 residues. Germline V lookup: CDR1 LNHNV, CDR2 YYDKDF (reference sequence). DNA for the CDR3: TGTGCCACCCAACAGGGCTTAAACACTGAAGCTTTCTTT. This translates into CATQQGLNTEAFF.

In this sample, this clone turned up a few times. A read error may produce the germline difference seen at one junction end. CDR3 nucleotides: TGTGCTAGCAGCTTAAACAGCCTGCAGCCCCAGCATTTT. Amino acids: CASSLNSLQPQHF. This sequence joins TRBV7-7 and TRBJ1-5; D gene ambiguous. CDR1 SSHAT and CDR2 FNYEAQ come from the germline V gene (reference sequence). The length of the CDR3 is 13 residues.